The T cell receptor (beta chain) described here comes from a study of T cell responses to AZD1222 COVID-19 vaccine. At the level of the study: Second-dose timings of about 4 or about 12 weeks were pooled. General observations from the study: Spike-specific TCR repertoires showed rising breadth and depth after two AZD1222 doses.

A note on this clone: Its cognate antigen is unknown.

The table came from immunoSEQ multiplex PCR; TCRdb's copy has only in-frame clones and leaves some out. The sample lists over 100,000 clones; 75% to 90% were seen once. This material consisted of peripheral blood, taken on day 0 of AZD1222 vaccination. The receptor was isolated from an adult in good health.

The CDR3 DNA reads as TGCGCCAGCAGCCAGCAGGGGGGTAAAGGCTATGGCTACACCTTC. This gives the protein CASSQQGGKGYGYTF. This chain links TRBV4-1 with TRBJ1-2, with 7 positions matching TRBD1. Germline V gene lookup returns CDR1 MGHRA and CDR2 YSYEKL. The CDR3 extends over 15 amino acids. With 3 bases clipped from V and 4 bases from J, the junction kept 8 bases outside the gene matches.